What follows are 6 T cell receptor beta chains derived from one specimen sequenced in a study of OX40 agonist ivuxolimab in advanced cancers. Sequencing was performed with immunoSEQ multiplex PCR; in TCRdb, only in-frame clones are kept and a portion is missing. The sample has roughly 75,000 clones; roughly 84% are singletons. This specimen consisted of CD4+ or CD8+ T cells sorted from blood, obtained in a trial of the OX40 agonist ivuxolimab. The receptors were sampled from an adult with an advanced solid tumor such as melanoma, head and neck, liver or kidney cancer.

This clone was observed a few times. This chain joins TRBV7-2 and TRBJ2-1; D is ambiguous. V lost 4 bases and J lost 9, with 7 bases in between. Germline V gene data show CDR1 as SGHTA and CDR2 as FQGNSA. This CDR3 is 11 amino acids long. The CDR3 DNA is TGTGCCAGCAGCTCTAGGGTTGAGCAGTTCTTC. Encoded protein: CASSSRVEQFF.

The V call is TRBV6-1, the J call TRBJ2-5; a possible D gene is TRBD2 (6 bases). In germline, CDR1 is MNHNS, CDR2 SASEGT. This CDR3 spans 13 amino acids. Trimming pared 7 bases from V and 2 bases from J, leaving 11 bases between. CDR3 region: CASNLAFQETQYF. CDR3 in DNA: TGTGCCAGCAATCTAGCGTTTCAAGAGACCCAGTACTTC.

The chain links TRBV29-1 to TRBJ2-2; 12 bases are a match to TRBD1. This CDR3 has 20 residues. The germline CDR1 and CDR2 sequences are SQVTM and ANQGSEA. Trimming took 6 bases from V and 2 from J; bases not matched to a gene: 19. CDR3 region: CSVPWPHTGTGGENTGELFF. The CDR3 bases are TGCAGCGTCCCGTGGCCCCACACGGGGACAGGGGGCGAAAACACCGGGGAGCTGTTTTTT.

This chain joins TRBV9 and TRBJ2-1; 11 nucleotides match TRBD2. The germline CDR1 and CDR2 sequences are SGDLS and YYNGEE. The CDR3 is 14 residues long. Unmatched junction bases numbered 1, after V lost 2 bases and J lost 6 bases. The CDR3 DNA reads TGTGCCAGCAGCGTTAGCGGGAGGGGCAATGAGCAGTTCTTC. Translated: CASSVSGRGNEQFF. The full variable domain, its missing parts supplied by reference TRBV9 and TRBJ2-1, is DSGVTQTPKHLITATGQRVTLRCSPRSGDLSVYWYQQSLDQGLQFLIQYYNGEERAKGNILERFSAQQFPDLHSELNLSSLELGDSALYFCASSVSGRGNEQFFGPGTRLTVL.

The gene calls are TRBV4-2 and TRBJ1-5; D is perhaps TRBD1 (6 bases). CDR3 length: 15 residues. V lost 1 base, J lost 0 bases, and 7 bases lay in between. The germline V gene has CDR1 LGHNA and CDR2 YNFKEQ. The CDR3 loop is CASSQGQDSNQPQHF. The CDR3 bases are TGTGCCAGCAGCCAAGGACAGGATAGCAATCAGCCCCAGCATTTT.

The gene calls are TRBV7-9 and TRBJ1-1, with a possible D match to TRBD1 (6 bases). Looked up from germline, CDR1 is SEHNR and CDR2 is FQNEAQ (reference sequence). This CDR3 comprises 12 residues. V was shortened by 8 bases and J by 7 bases, with 14 bases between the two germline ends. This chain's CDR3 is CASRGQSVEAFF. The CDR3 DNA sequence: TGTGCCAGCCGAGGACAGTCGGTTGAAGCTTTCTTT.